Following are 16 T cell receptor beta chains from one sample sequenced in a study of CD8 T cells in Susac syndrome. RNA, at about 0.5 to 1 ug, was reverse transcribed with random hexamers. Each CDR3 protein gets one entry after TCRdb re-called the immunoSEQ multiplex PCR reads with MiXCR. Found here are 200,000 or so distinct CDR3 sequences, 90% to 95% of them singletons; the top ten hold 0.085% to 0.095%. Sequenced sample: CD4+ T cells from PBMCs. These receptors came from a human donor with multiple sclerosis.

V gene TRBV4-1 combines with J gene TRBJ2-7; a possible D gene is TRBD1 (6 bases). V lost 3 bases, J lost 0 bases, and 9 bases lay in between. Germline V gene sequence: CDR1 MGHRA, CDR2 YSYEKL. The CDR3 has 14 amino acids. This chain's CDR3 is CASSQTTGSYEQYF. CDR3 DNA: TGCGCCAGCAGCCAGACGACAGGCTCCTACGAGCAGTACTTC.

The chain uses TRBV19 and TRBJ2-2; 8 nucleotides match TRBD1. From germline, CDR1 is LNHDA and CDR2 SQIVND (reference sequence). J gave up 5 bases and V 7 bases, and 12 bases lay outside the gene matches. The CDR3 extends over 16 amino acids. The CDR3 loop is CASTPQGQGGTGELFF. The CDR3 DNA follows: TGTGCCAGTACCCCTCAAGGACAGGGCGGGACCGGGGAGCTGTTTTTT.

The chain employs TRBV29-1 and TRBJ2-7, with a possible D match to TRBD1 (6 bases). Trimming removed 0 bases from V and 6 bases from J, with 12 bases in between. The CDR3 sequence is 13 residues long. Looked up from germline, CDR1 is SQVTM and CDR2 is ANQGSEA. The CDR3 loop is CSVEDLTGSEQYF. CDR3 nucleotides: TGCAGCGTTGAAGATCTTACAGGGAGCGAGCAGTACTTC.

The rearrangement joins TRBV3-1 to TRBJ2-7, with TRBD1 matching 8 bases. CDR3 size: 17 residues. Per germline, CDR1 LGHDT and CDR2 YNNKEL (reference sequence). V dropped 4 bases and J dropped 0; count of bases not matched to a gene: 11. The CDR3 spells CASSRNDRGPRSYEQYF. The CDR3 DNA reads as TGTGCCAGCAGCCGCAACGACAGGGGCCCCCGCTCCTACGAGCAGTACTTC.

This clonotype has just one count. V and J are TRBV24-1 and TRBJ1-2, with 10 bases fitting TRBD1. This CDR3 comprises 16 residues. Looked up from germline, CDR1 is KGHDR and CDR2 is SFDVKD. J gave up 5 bases and V 2 bases, and 7 bases lay outside the gene matches. CDR3 in DNA: TGTGCCACCAGTGATTCGCGGGGGACAGGGGTTTATGGCTACACCTTC. It encodes CATSDSRGTGVYGYTF.

This chain joins TRBV13 and TRBJ1-5, with D hard to call. From germline, CDR1 is PRHDT and CDR2 FYEKMQ (reference sequence). The CDR3 runs 14 residues. Trimming removed 8 bases at V and 3 bases at J, with 14 bases between. The CDR3 sequence: CASGPRSANQPQHF. The DNA for the CDR3 is TGTGCCAGCGGGCCCCGAAGCGCCAATCAGCCCCAGCATTTT.

The V call is TRBV25-1, the J call TRBJ1-5, with D possibly TRBD1 on 5 matching bases. The CDR3 covers 14 residues. The V and J ends lost 3 bases and 1 base respectively, with 7 bases between them. Germline lookup yields CDR1 MGHDK and CDR2 SYGVNS. The CDR3 sequence is CASSDRESNQPQHF. The DNA for the CDR3 is TGTGCCAGCAGTGACAGGGAGAGCAATCAGCCCCAGCATTTT.

The V call is TRBV5-1, the J call TRBJ1-1; D remains unclear. CDR3 size: 13 residues. Germline-derived CDR1 and CDR2 are SGHRS and YFSETQ. Trimming cost V 2 bases and J 6 bases, with 11 bases left between them. CDR3 nucleotide sequence: TGCGCCAGCAGCTTAATCGGTATCGCTGAAGCTTTCTTT. It encodes CASSLIGIAEAFF.

The chain carries TRBV29-1 and TRBJ2-7; D not resolved. V gave up 7 bases and J gave up 2 bases, with 12 bases separating them. This CDR3 has 12 amino acids. CDR1 is SQVTM and CDR2 is ANQGSEA in the germline V gene. In nucleotides, the CDR3 is TGCAGCGCCGGGTGGGGAACCTACGAGCAGTACTTC. Translation: CSAGWGTYEQYF.

The rearrangement links TRBV2 to TRBJ2-7, with D perhaps TRBD1 (7 bases). V was shortened by 7 bases and J by 6 bases, with 16 bases between the two germline ends. This CDR3 comprises 13 residues. CDR1 is SNHLY, CDR2 FYNNEI, per germline. CDR3 region: CASTLGGGVEQYF. The DNA of the CDR3 is TGTGCCAGCACATTAGGAGGGGGCGTCGAGCAGTACTTC.

The gene calls are TRBV9 and TRBJ2-1, with 10 bases that match TRBD2. Germline CDR1 reads SGDLS; CDR2 reads YYNGEE. Trimming took 3 bases from V and 4 from J; bases not matched to a gene: 4. This CDR3 region has 15 residues. The CDR3 nucleotides read TGTGCCAGCAGCGCCGTAGCGGGGGGTTACAATGAGCAGTTCTTC. It encodes CASSAVAGGYNEQFF.

The genes are TRBV12-3 or TRBV12-4 and TRBJ1-2; tentatively, D is TRBD1 (6 bases). V lost 6 bases and J lost 7, with 15 bases in between. CDR3 length: 13 amino acids. CDR3 in DNA: TGTGCCAGCAGCCCAAGACAGGAGGGTGGCTACACCTTC. This sequence encodes CASSPRQEGGYTF.

The V and J genes are TRBV29-1 and TRBJ2-3; TRBD2 might be the D (5 bases). Germline CDR1 reads SQVTM; CDR2 reads ANQGSEA. The CDR3 is made up of 14 amino acids. The V gene lost 5 bases and the J gene lost 2 bases, with 14 bases spanning the gap. CDR3 sequence reads: CSVMTTSSTDTQYF. CDR3 coding DNA: TGCAGCGTTATGACTACTTCGTCCACAGATACGCAGTATTTT.

The chain joins TRBV30 to TRBJ1-2; D is undetermined. The CDR3 is 13 residues long. CDR1 and CDR2 (germline): GTSNPN, SVGIG (reference sequence). Trimming shortened V by 1 base and J by 1 base, and 7 bases separated the two germline ends. CDR3 DNA sequence: TGTGCCTGGAGTGCAGGCGATAACTATGGCTACACCTTC. It specifies CAWSAGDNYGYTF.

The chain couples TRBV12-3 or TRBV12-4 to TRBJ1-2; D gene unclear. The CDR3 consists of 13 residues. V lost 5 bases to trimming and J lost 3 bases, with 10 bases between them. CDR3 region: CASSPRIYYGYTF. The CDR3, as DNA: TGTGCCAGCAGTCCACGGATATACTATGGCTACACCTTC.

CDR3 DNA: TGTGCCAGCAGCCAGATGGAGGGTAGTTACGAGCAGTACTTC. It is translated as CASSQMEGSYEQYF. The rearrangement uses TRBV3-1 and TRBJ2-7; tentatively, D is TRBD2 (6 bases). V lost 3 bases and J 4 bases, leaving 13 bases between the germline ends. Germline CDR1 is LGHDT and CDR2 is YNNKEL (reference sequence). The CDR3 loop spans 14 amino acids.